This TCR beta chain was sequenced in a study of blood T cell repertoires in COVID-19. As for the study in general: Both acute and convalescent COVID-19 samples were obtained from the United States, Italy and Spain. Sources were T cells, B-cell-depleted T cells, or PBMCs; the material itself was cDNA or gDNA.

Authors' processing steps: Estimates of nucleated cell counts were drawn from the amplification of reference gene primers. Measured with immunoSEQ multiplex PCR; TCRdb has only the in-frame clones, and not every one. Clone size and V and J calls were adopted from that table, with D and trimming inferred from the DNA. Of about 260,000 clones in the sample, more than 85% were seen once. The Seattle patients, enrolled during active infection, were followed longitudinally. The germline V gene has CDR1 MGHRA and CDR2 YSYEKL. The CDR3 spans 17 residues. V lost 4 bases, J lost 4 bases, and 8 bases stayed unmatched.

The material sequenced was peripheral blood. The origin of this receptor is a person aged 18 to 30 with COVID-19, enrolled during active disease. The chain combines TRBV4-1 with TRBJ2-5; 14 bases agree with TRBD2. CDR3 amino acids: CASSPGTSGSLIETQYF. The CDR3 bases are TGCGCCAGCAGCCCGGGGACTAGCGGGAGTCTAATAGAGACCCAGTACTTC.